This T cell receptor beta chain derives from a study of blood T cell repertoires in COVID-19. As for the study in general: Acute and convalescent COVID-19 specimens originated in the United States, Italy and Spain. Nucleic acid was either cDNA or gDNA, and it came from T cells, B-cell-depleted T cells, or PBMCs.

Deletions cut 4 bases from V and 7 bases from J, with 8 bases between. CDR3 length equals 12 residues. Original data processing: The authors estimated nucleated cell counts from reference gene primer amplification. TCRdb's table, derived via immunoSEQ multiplex PCR, lists solely in-frame clones and lacks some. The V and J calls and clone size come from that table; D and trimming were worked out from the DNA. The repertoire holds about 200,000 clones, with approximately 90% as singletons. The clonotype originates from a human donor in a cohort sampled during active COVID-19. Sequenced input: peripheral blood. The V and J genes are TRBV12-3 or TRBV12-4 and TRBJ1-5; no clear D. The CDR3: CASSYLEQPQHF. In nucleotides, the CDR3 is TGTGCCAGCAGTTATTTAGAGCAGCCCCAGCATTTT.